This T cell receptor beta chain was recorded in a study of OX40 agonist ivuxolimab in advanced cancers. Whole-study findings and limits: CD4+ T cells averaged fewer expanded clones than CD8+ T cells.

Remarks on this clone: Its antigen is undetermined.

Profiled with immunoSEQ multiplex PCR; TCRdb holds only in-frame clones, not every one. Here the sample spans tens of thousands of clones, less than 95% being singletons. Germline trimming cut 6 bases from V and 3 bases from J; bases unmatched to any gene: 7. Germline assignment: CDR1 MNHGY and CDR2 SVAAGI. The CDR3 covers 14 residues. The source was CD4+ or CD8+ T cells sorted from blood, collected in a trial of the OX40 agonist ivuxolimab. The receptor's source is an adult with an advanced solid tumor such as melanoma, head and neck, liver or kidney cancer. The J gene is TRBJ1-2, the V gene TRBV6-9, with 7 nucleotides matching TRBD1. The CDR3 coding sequence is TGTGCCAGCAGAGAACCCGGGACAGACTATGGCTACACCTTC. This sequence encodes CASREPGTDYGYTF.